These 3 T cell receptor beta chains came from one sample sequenced in a study of T cell changes during pregnancy in multiple sclerosis. TCRdb's copy holds only in-frame clones and misses some; the assay was immunoSEQ multiplex PCR. The repertoire has approximately 11,000 clones, approximately 80% of them found once; the top ten carry about 11%. Sequences were derived from CD8+ T cells from peripheral blood mononuclear cells, sampled after pregnancy. These receptors were obtained from a female donor in good health, enrolled as a control in a pregnancy study.

The chain couples TRBV4-3 to TRBJ2-7, with 7 nucleotides matching TRBD1. The V gene end was trimmed by 3 bases and the J gene end by 2 bases; junction bases not matched to a gene: 4. Per germline, CDR1 LGHNA and CDR2 YSLEER. The CDR3 spans 14 residues. The CDR3 nucleotides are TGCGCCAGCAGCCACGGGGACAGTACCTACGAGCAGTACTTC. Translated, it gives CASSHGDSTYEQYF.

Sample share makes this clone large. The chain carries TRBV4-2 and TRBJ2-7; 9 positions match TRBD2. This CDR3 is 15 amino acids long. Germline trimming cut 0 bases from V and 0 bases from J; bases unmatched to any gene: 0. In germline, CDR1 is LGHNA, CDR2 YNFKEQ. Written as DNA, the CDR3 is TGTGCCAGCAGCCAAGAGACTAGCGGCTCCTACGAGCAGTACTTC. Translated: CASSQETSGSYEQYF.

This clone was seen only a few times. V gene TRBV4-1 combines with J gene TRBJ2-3; TRBD2 might be the D (5 bases). V was pared by 1 base and J by 9 bases, with 26 bases between. The CDR3 is made up of 18 amino acids. Germline CDR1 and CDR2: MGHRA and YSYEKL. The CDR3 bases are TGCGCCAGCAGCCAAGCCCCCCGGGGTAGGGAGATATGGAACACGCAGTATTTT. It codes for CASSQAPRGREIWNTQYF.